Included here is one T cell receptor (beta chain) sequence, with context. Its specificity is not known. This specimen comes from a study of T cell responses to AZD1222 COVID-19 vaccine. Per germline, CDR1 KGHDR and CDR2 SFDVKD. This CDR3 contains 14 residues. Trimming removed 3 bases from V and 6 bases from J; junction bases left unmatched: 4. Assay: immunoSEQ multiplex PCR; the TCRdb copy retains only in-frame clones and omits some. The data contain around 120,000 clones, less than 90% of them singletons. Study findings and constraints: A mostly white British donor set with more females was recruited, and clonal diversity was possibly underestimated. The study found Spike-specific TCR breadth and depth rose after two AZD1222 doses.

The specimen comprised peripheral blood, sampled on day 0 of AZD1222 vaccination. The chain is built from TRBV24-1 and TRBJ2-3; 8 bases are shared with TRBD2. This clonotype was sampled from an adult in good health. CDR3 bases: TGTGCCACCAGTGATGTGTCGGGGGGGGATACGCAGTATTTT. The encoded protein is CATSDVSGGDTQYF.